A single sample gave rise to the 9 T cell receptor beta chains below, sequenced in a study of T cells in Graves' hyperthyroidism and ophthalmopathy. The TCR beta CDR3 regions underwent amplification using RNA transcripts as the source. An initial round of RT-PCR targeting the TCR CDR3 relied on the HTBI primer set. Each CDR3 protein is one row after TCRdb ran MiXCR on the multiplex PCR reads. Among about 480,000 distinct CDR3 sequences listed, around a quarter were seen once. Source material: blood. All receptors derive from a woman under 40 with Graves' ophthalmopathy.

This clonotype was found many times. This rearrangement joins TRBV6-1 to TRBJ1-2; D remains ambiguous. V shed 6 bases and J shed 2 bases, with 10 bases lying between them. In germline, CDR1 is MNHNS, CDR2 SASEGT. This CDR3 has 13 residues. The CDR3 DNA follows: TGTGCCAGCAGCCCCGGGCACAACTATGGCTACACCTTC. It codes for CASSPGHNYGYTF.

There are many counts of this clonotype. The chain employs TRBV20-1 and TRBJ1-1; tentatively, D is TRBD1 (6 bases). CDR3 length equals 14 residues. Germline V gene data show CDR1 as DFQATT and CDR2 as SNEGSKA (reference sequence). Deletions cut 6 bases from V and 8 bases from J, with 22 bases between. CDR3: CSATQVTGSVEAFF. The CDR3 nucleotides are TGCAGTGCCACCCAAGTAACAGGGTCCGTCGAAGCTTTCTTT.

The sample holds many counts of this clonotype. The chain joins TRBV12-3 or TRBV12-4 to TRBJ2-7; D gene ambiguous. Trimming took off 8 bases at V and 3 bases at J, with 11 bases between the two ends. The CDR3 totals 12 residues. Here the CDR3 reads CASRPDDYEQYF. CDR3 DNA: TGTGCCAGCCGCCCTGACGACTACGAGCAGTACTTC.

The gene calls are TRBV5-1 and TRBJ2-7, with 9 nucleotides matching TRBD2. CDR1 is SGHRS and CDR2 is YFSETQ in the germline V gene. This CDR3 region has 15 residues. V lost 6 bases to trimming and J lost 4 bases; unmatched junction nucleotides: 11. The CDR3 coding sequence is TGCGCCAGCAAGACCCTGCCTAGCGGGACTTACGAGCAGTACTTC. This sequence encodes CASKTLPSGTYEQYF.

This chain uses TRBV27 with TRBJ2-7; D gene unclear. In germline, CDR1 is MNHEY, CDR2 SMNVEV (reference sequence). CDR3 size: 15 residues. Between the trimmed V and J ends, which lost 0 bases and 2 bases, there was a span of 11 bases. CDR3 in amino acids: CASSLSIDWPYEQYF. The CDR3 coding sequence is TGTGCCAGCAGTTTATCGATTGACTGGCCCTACGAGCAGTACTTC.

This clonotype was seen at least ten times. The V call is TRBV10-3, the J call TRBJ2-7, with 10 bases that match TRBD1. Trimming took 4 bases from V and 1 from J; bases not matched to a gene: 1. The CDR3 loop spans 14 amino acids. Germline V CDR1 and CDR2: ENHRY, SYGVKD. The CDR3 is CAISGTGGSYEQYF. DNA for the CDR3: TGTGCCATCAGTGGGACAGGGGGTTCCTACGAGCAGTACTTC.

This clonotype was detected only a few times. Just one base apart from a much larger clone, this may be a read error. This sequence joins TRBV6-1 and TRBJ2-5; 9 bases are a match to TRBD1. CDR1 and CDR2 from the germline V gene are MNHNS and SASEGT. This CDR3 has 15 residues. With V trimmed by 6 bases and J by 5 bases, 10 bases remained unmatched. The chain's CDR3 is CASSTDRGGLETQYF. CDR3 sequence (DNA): TGTGCCAGCAGCACGGACAGGGGTGGTTTGGAGACCCAGTACTTC.

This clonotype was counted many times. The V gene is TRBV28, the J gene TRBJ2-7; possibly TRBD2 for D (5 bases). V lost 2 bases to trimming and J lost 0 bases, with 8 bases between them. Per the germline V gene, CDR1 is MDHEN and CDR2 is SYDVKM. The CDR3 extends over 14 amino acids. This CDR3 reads CASSLRESSYEQYF. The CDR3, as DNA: TGTGCCAGCAGTTTAAGGGAGAGCTCCTACGAGCAGTACTTC.

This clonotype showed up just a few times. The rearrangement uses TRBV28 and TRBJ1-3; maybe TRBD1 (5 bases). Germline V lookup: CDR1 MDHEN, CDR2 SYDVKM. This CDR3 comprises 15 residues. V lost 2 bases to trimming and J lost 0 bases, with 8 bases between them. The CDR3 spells CASSLTGASGNTIYF. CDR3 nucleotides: TGTGCCAGCAGTTTAACAGGAGCCTCTGGAAACACCATATATTTT.